These 18 T cell receptor beta chains share one sample of origin, sequenced in a study of OX40 agonist ivuxolimab in advanced cancers. Libraries were prepared by immunoSEQ multiplex PCR; TCRdb keeps only in-frame clonotypes and omits some of them. Among 37,000 or so clones listed, roughly 86% were seen once. Sequenced material: CD4+ or CD8+ T cells sorted from blood, taken in a trial of the OX40 agonist ivuxolimab. These receptor sequences come from an adult with an advanced solid tumor such as melanoma, head and neck, liver or kidney cancer.

The V and J genes are TRBV4-2 and TRBJ2-2; the match to TRBD2 covers 14 bases. V trimming: 3 bases; J trimming: 5 bases; junction bases outside the gene matches: 5. CDR3 length: 17 residues. Germline V gene sequence: CDR1 LGHNA, CDR2 YNFKEQ. The DNA for the CDR3 is TGTGCCAGCAGCCAGGGACTAGCGGGAGCGCTTACCGGGGAGCTGTTTTTT. Translating it yields CASSQGLAGALTGELFF.

This sequence joins TRBV11-2 and TRBJ2-7; D uncertain. Germline V gene data show CDR1 as SGHAT and CDR2 as FQNNGV. Trimming removed 7 bases at V and 2 bases at J, with 15 bases between. The CDR3 length is 14 residues. The DNA of the CDR3 is TGTGCCAGCACCGGGCGAACTGGGCCCTACGAGCAGTACTTC. As protein: CASTGRTGPYEQYF.

The V gene is TRBV28, the J gene TRBJ1-2; D remains ambiguous. Germline lookup yields CDR1 MDHEN and CDR2 SYDVKM. CDR3 size: 13 residues. V was shortened by 2 bases and J by 4 bases, with 8 bases between the two germline ends. The CDR3 sequence: CASSLGSAYGYTF. CDR3 DNA sequence: TGTGCCAGCAGTTTAGGGTCAGCCTATGGCTACACCTTC.

The rearrangement joins TRBV11-3 to TRBJ1-5; D may be TRBD1 (5 bases). Trimming removed 8 bases from V and 8 bases from J, with 13 bases in between. The CDR3 spans 12 residues. Germline V gene sequence: CDR1 SGHNT, CDR2 YENEEA. This chain's CDR3 is CASERRGKPQHF. DNA of the CDR3: TGTGCCAGCGAGCGGAGGGGAAAGCCCCAGCATTTT. The whole variable domain, filled in from reference TRBV11-3 and TRBJ1-5, reads EAGVVQSPRYKIIEKKQPVAFWCNPISGHNTLYWYLQNLGQGPELLIRYENEEAVDDSQLPKDRFSAERLKGVDSTLKIQPAELGDSAVYLCASERRGKPQHFGDGTRLSIL.

The chain has TRBV6-5 and TRBJ2-3; no clear D. With 4 bases removed from V and 1 base from J, the gap between germline ends came to 15 bases. Per germline, CDR1 MNHEY and CDR2 SVGAGI. The CDR3 contains 16 residues. The CDR3 loop reads CASSLSTPYGTDTQYF. In DNA, the CDR3 is TGTGCCAGCAGTTTAAGCACCCCCTATGGCACAGATACGCAGTATTTT.

The rearrangement uses TRBV15 and TRBJ1-2; no clear D gene. Trimming took off 1 base at V and 6 bases at J, with 21 bases between the two ends. CDR1 LNHNV and CDR2 YYDKDF come from the germline V gene (reference sequence). This CDR3 is built from 17 residues. DNA for the CDR3: TGTGCCACCAGCAGAGTATCCCCGATTATGGATATAGATGGCTACACCTTC. Protein: CATSRVSPIMDIDGYTF.

V and J are TRBV6-1 and TRBJ2-7, with 9 bases lining up with TRBD2. Germline CDR1 MNHNS, CDR2 SASEGT. The CDR3 loop spans 15 amino acids. J lost 3 bases, V lost 6 bases, and 9 bases had no gene match. The CDR3 region is CASRRELAGLYEQYF. The CDR3 bases are TGTGCCAGCAGAAGAGAACTAGCGGGTCTCTACGAGCAGTACTTC.

The chain uses TRBV11-2 and TRBJ2-7, with D possibly matching TRBD2 (6 bases). In germline, CDR1 is SGHAT, CDR2 FQNNGV. The CDR3 loop spans 15 amino acids. Trimming shortened V by 0 bases and J by 4 bases, and 13 bases separated the two germline ends. The CDR3 DNA sequence: TGTGCCAGCAGCTTAGATCGCCGACTAGTTTACGAGCAGTACTTC. This codes for CASSLDRRLVYEQYF. Full variable domain (remainder filled in from reference TRBV11-2 and TRBJ2-7): EAGVAQSPRYKIIEKRQSVAFWCNPISGHATLYWYQQILGQGPKLLIQFQNNGVVDDSQLPKDRFSAERLKGVDSTLKIQPAKLEDSAVYLCASSLDRRLVYEQYFGPGTRLTVT.

This clone was seen more than once but under ten times. The CDR3 nucleotides read TGTGCCAGCAGTTATCGGAGGGGCAATCAGCCCCAGCATTTT. Translating it yields CASSYRRGNQPQHF. The chain recombines TRBV6-6 with TRBJ1-5; D is undetermined. There are 14 residues in the CDR3. Germline CDR1 reads MNHNY; CDR2 reads SVGAGI (reference sequence). V dropped 3 bases and J dropped 2 bases, with 8 bases sitting between them.

This rearrangement joins TRBV7-2 to TRBJ2-5; D may be TRBD1 or TRBD2 (6 bases each). Germline V CDR1 and CDR2: SGHTA, FQGNSA. This CDR3 has 16 residues. V lost 2 bases to trimming and J lost 2 bases, with 15 bases between them. The CDR3 sequence is CASSLSDSGSQETQYF. As DNA, the CDR3 is TGTGCCAGCAGCTTATCGGACAGCGGGTCTCAAGAGACCCAGTACTTC.

Sample share makes this clone medium-sized (0.01 to 0.1%). The V gene is TRBV10-1, the J gene TRBJ2-7, with TRBD2 as a possible D gene (6 bases). V lost 6 bases and J lost 4, with 19 bases in between. The CDR3 length is 15 residues. Germline values: CDR1 WNHNN, CDR2 SYGVQD (reference sequence). CDR3 sequence: CASSKAGSHIYEQYF. CDR3 nucleotides: TGCGCCAGCAGCAAAGCCGGGAGCCACATATACGAGCAGTACTTC.

The chain carries TRBV4-1 and TRBJ2-3; 9 bases map to TRBD2. CDR1 is MGHRA and CDR2 is YSYEKL in the germline V gene. The CDR3 spans 17 residues. V lost 3 bases, J lost 0 bases, and 7 bases stayed unmatched. The CDR3, as DNA: TGCGCCAGCAGCCAGGCGGGGACTAGCCTTAGCACAGATACGCAGTATTTT. Translation: CASSQAGTSLSTDTQYF.

This chain uses TRBV7-9 with TRBJ1-1; possibly TRBD1 for D (5 bases). This CDR3 spans 13 amino acids. In germline, CDR1 is SEHNR, CDR2 FQNEAQ (reference sequence). With 5 bases removed from V and 3 bases from J, the gap between germline ends came to 10 bases. The chain's CDR3 is CASSPGGDTEAFF. CDR3 nucleotide sequence: TGTGCCAGCAGCCCTGGGGGGGACACTGAAGCTTTCTTT.

The CDR3 loop is CASSYGGRVGTDTQYF. DNA of the CDR3: TGTGCCAGCAGTTACGGGGGGAGAGTGGGCACAGATACGCAGTATTTT. V and J are TRBV6-6 and TRBJ2-3; D is possibly TRBD2 (6 bases). The germline CDR1 and CDR2 sequences are MNHNY and SVGAGI (reference sequence). This CDR3 is built from 16 residues. The germline V and J ends were trimmed by 2 bases and 1 base, with 13 bases remaining between them.

This chain uses TRBV4-2 with TRBJ2-1, with 9 bases lining up with TRBD1. The CDR3 consists of 14 residues. The V segment lost 5 bases and the J segment 7 bases; nucleotides outside the gene matches: 6. Per germline, CDR1 LGHNA and CDR2 YNFKEQ. For the CDR3, the DNA is TGTGCCAGCAGCATGTGGGACAGGGCAAATGAGCAGTTCTTC. This codes for CASSMWDRANEQFF.

V is TRBV7-3 and J is TRBJ1-5, with D perhaps matching TRBD1 (5 bases). V lost 2 bases and J lost 8, with 16 bases in between. CDR3 length: 15 residues. Per the germline V gene, CDR1 is SGHTA and CDR2 is FQGTGA. The CDR3 region has the DNA TGTGCCAGCAGCTTAGCGGGGGTCAGGGCAGAGCCCCAGCATTTT. Translated, it gives CASSLAGVRAEPQHF.

The V and J genes are TRBV5-4 and TRBJ2-7; D gene uncertain. Trimming stripped 4 bases from V and 2 bases from J, with 13 bases between. There are 14 residues in the CDR3. Germline V lookup: CDR1 SGHNT, CDR2 YYREEE (reference sequence). CDR3 nucleotide sequence: TGTGCCAGCAGCCCCGGGCCAAGAACCTACGAGCAGTACTTC. Its protein product is CASSPGPRTYEQYF.

This chain connects TRBV7-3 to TRBJ1-1; D is unresolved. Germline V gene lookup returns CDR1 SGHTA and CDR2 FQGTGA. CDR3 length: 14 residues. Trimming shortened V by 0 bases and J by 4 bases, and 9 bases separated the two germline ends. The CDR3 spells CASSLTSGSTEAFF. CDR3 in DNA: TGTGCCAGCAGCTTAACTAGTGGTTCCACTGAAGCTTTCTTT.